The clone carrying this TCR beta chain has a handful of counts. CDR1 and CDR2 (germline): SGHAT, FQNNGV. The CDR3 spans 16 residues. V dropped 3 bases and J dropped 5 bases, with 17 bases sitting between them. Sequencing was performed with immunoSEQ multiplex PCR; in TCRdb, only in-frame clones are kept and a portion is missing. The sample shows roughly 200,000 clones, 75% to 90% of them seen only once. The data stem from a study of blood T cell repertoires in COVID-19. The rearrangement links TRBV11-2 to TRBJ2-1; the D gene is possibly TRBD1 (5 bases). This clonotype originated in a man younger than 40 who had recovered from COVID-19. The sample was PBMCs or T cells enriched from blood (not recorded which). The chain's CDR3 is CASSFYGQGRNNEQFF. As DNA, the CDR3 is TGTGCCAGCAGCTTTTACGGCCAGGGCCGTAACAATGAGCAGTTCTTC.